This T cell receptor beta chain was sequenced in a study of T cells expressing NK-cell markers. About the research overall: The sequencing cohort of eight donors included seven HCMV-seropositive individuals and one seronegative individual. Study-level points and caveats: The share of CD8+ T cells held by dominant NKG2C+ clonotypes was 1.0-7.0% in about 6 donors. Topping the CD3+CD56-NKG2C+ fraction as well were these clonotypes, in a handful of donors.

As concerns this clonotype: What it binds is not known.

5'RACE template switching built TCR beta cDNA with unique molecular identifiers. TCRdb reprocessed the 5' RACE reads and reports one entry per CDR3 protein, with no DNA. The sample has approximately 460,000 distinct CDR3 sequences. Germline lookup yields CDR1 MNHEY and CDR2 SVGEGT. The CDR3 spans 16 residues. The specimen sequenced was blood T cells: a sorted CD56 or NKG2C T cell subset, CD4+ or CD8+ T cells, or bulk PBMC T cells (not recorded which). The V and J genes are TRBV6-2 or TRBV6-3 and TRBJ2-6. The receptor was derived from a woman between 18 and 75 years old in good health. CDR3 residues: CASSYLQSAGANVLTF.